The subject of this entry is one T cell receptor beta chain. Its antigen has not been determined. At one boundary the junction diverges from the germline segment, which might be a read error. This sample was taken from a study of cytomegalovirus exposure and HLA in healthy donors (dated by TCRdb to about 2017). About the study as a whole: An earlier analysis of around 600 of the donors reported 250 to 300 Gb of sequence data and 117 million unique TCR beta sequences from about 180 million T cells. An early release that covered about 600 HLA-typed donors contained about 290 gigabases of sequencing data and some 87 million unique TCR sequences. Of the approximately 400 genotyped donors, approximately 80% were placed in the genetic ancestry cluster associated with self-reported Caucasian donors. The study aimed to test whether signatures of past pathogen exposure could be identified by cataloging public T cell receptors. The study used immunosequencing to profile the T cell repertoires of some 600 subjects and linked those repertoires to cytomegalovirus serostatus. A separate validation cohort of 100 to 150 different subjects was used in addition to the approximately 700-subject first cohort. To predict cytomegalovirus infection status, the study brought together high-throughput TCR immunosequencing, statistical association of individual TCRs with disease status, and machine learning. A later analysis re-analyzed previously published TCR beta repertoires from roughly 690 donors and added high-resolution HLA genotyping to study TCR occurrence patterns. The later analysis used no new phenotypic data to find candidate immune exposures, relying instead on TCR beta sequences and their occurrence across donors. In an earlier analysis of roughly 600 of the donors, high-throughput TCR beta sequencing was used to judge whether each TCR beta V gene segment behaved as functional or pseudogenic. Donor age, sex, ethnicity and CMV serostatus were compiled together with the repertoire data. Genome-wide SNP genotypes for about three fifths of the 666 donors were used in a later genetic analysis, which treated that subset as a discovery cohort. Every repertoire in the discovery cohort had been generated on one and the same sequencing platform. HLA typing included class I and class II loci at four-digit resolution. Typing coverage varied by locus: roughly 629-640 donors for A, B, C, DRB1 and DQB1; 522 for DQA1; around 570 for DPA1; approximately 450 for DPB1. Several DR-DQ haplotypes were treated as single units for association and clustering because of strong linkage in the cohort. On average, roughly 250,000 unique TCR beta nucleotide sequences were sequenced per donor among several hundred genotyped donors of the cohort, with roughly 18% of those sequences being non-productive. The research as a whole found: The classifier was reported to diagnose cytomegalovirus status with high specificity and sensitivity in both the original cohort and the validation cohort. Across donors, most TCR sequences were observed very rarely, whereas some public TCRs were present in many individuals. Several of the top co-occurrence clusters appeared to be linked to parvovirus B19, influenza, CMV and Epstein-Barr virus, according to a later analysis. In an earlier analysis of about 540 of the donors, most TCR beta V segments were observed in productive rearrangements about 90% or about 30% of the time, broadly matching IMGT annotations. A cluster of highly shared sequence variants was judged likely to represent a technical artifact of the sequencing pipeline. A further reported finding was that TCR beta sequences accurately predicted the HLA-A and HLA-B alleles for most subjects in the first cohort. In a later analysis, HLA-associated TCR beta chains showed more clonal expansion and lower generation probabilities than non-associated chains that were equally common. The presence/absence analyses assumed that sequencing depth was roughly uniform across donors, and that assumption may not be true. In a later genetic analysis, a missense DCLRE1C variant was associated with V-gene and J-gene trimming of TCR beta chains, and the association was replicated in an independent cohort. Three of the identified cytomegalovirus-associated TCR beta chains were confirmed in vitro to be specific for cytomegalovirus antigens. According to a later analysis, most CMV-associated TCR beta chains appeared to be HLA-restricted, and the HLA associations seemed to be driven largely by CMV exposure. Because counts were too low, approximately 18 rarely observed V segments, including chromosome 9 orphons, were excluded from the earlier analysis of under 650 of the donors. Strong co-occurrence of HLA alleles, especially DR and DQ, made assigning TCR associations to individual alleles difficult. In a later analysis, TCR association rates were found to vary across HLA loci, with the most associated TCRs seen for DRB1 alleles and the fewest for HLA-C alleles. A later genetic analysis reported fewer N-insertions in productive TCRs among donors in an Asian-associated ancestry cluster than the roughly 700-donor mean. At a false discovery rate of 0.05, a later analysis linked some 17,000 TCR beta sequences to specific HLA alleles. Correlated functional status among segregating V segments might be attributable to linkage disequilibrium, but an unknown experimental factor could not be ruled out. The study gave a list of about 170 TCR beta chains associated with cytomegalovirus. The cohort was sequenced for TCR beta chains only, and without alpha or paired-chain data the features that could be detected were limited. Immune exposure information for the cohort was limited to CMV serostatus. HLA typing was unavailable for some donors at each locus, so association tests used only the typed subset. It was suggested by the authors that the approach could potentially be generalized to other disease states and immunological phenotypes. Some IMGT-functional V segments, including TRBV6-2 and TRBV6-3, could not be distinguished by the 87-base-pair reads and were therefore excluded.

From its cysteine to its phenylalanine, the CDR3 spans 18 amino acids. Only the CDR3 DNA stays, 54 bases, in frame from base 1. Per the germline V gene, LGHNA is the CDR1 and YSLEER is the CDR2. Library preparation used the immunoSEQ multiplex PCR assay. For the multiplex PCR, a mixture combining 60 forward primers for TCR Vbeta segments and 13 reverse primers for TCR Jbeta segments was used. The CDR3 region of rearranged TCR beta genes was amplified from genomic DNA with a multiplex PCR assay. The amplified TCR beta libraries were sequenced on the Illumina HiSeq System as 87-base-pair reads. In the authors' own workflow: Across the 700 or so repertoires, a later analysis counted tens of millions of unique TCR beta chains, roughly 11 million of which were shared by at least two donors. A nearest-neighbor algorithm error-corrected the raw reads and collapsed the reads into unique sequences, merging closely related sequences to remove PCR and sequencing errors. CDR3 sequences were aligned to IMGT reference sequences to assign V, D and J gene segments. For a sequence to be retained, at least a six-nucleotide match to both a V gene segment and a J gene segment was required. Rearrangements were called productive when the CDR3 lacked stop codons and stayed in frame with V and J; all others were non-productive. CDR3 was defined by IMGT convention, running from the second conserved V-encoded cysteine to the conserved J-encoded phenylalanine. In an earlier analysis of more than 550 of the donors, sequences lacking an unambiguous match to a single V gene segment were excluded. In an earlier analysis of more than 500 of the donors, a V segment was called functional when productive rearrangements were above 56.7%, and segregating when the standard deviation between donors exceeded 5%. A statistical classification framework was built to diagnose cytomegalovirus status from the catalog of TCR beta chain sequences. V and J gene assignment, in a later analysis, came from comparing TCR nucleotide sequences with IMGT/GENE-DB human TR gene sequences. In a later analysis, CDR3 sequences and most-parsimonious VDJ recombination scenarios were assigned using the TCRdist pipeline. A later analysis defined each TCR beta chain by its CDR3 amino acid sequence plus V-gene family, and excluded reads lacking a unique V-gene family. To address suspected cross-contamination and a sequencing artifact, a later analysis removed approximately 600 highly shared, low-generation-probability nucleotide sequences. In a later analysis, a clonal expansion index was calculated for each public chain from normalized within-repertoire ranks of inferred template counts. A later analysis computed generation probabilities with a VDJ recombination model fitted to out-of-frame rearrangements, and checked the results against IGoR. In a later analysis, TCR-TCR, TCR-HLA and TCR-CMV co-occurrence was scored with hypergeometric tests, and a repertoire-size bias correction was applied to TCR pairs. A later analysis estimated false discovery rates by permuting HLA or CMV assignments 20 times. In a later analysis, co-occurring TCRs were grouped using DBSCAN, with TCRdist sequence similarity added in when clustering inside HLA-allele-positive subsets. Repertoires with fewer than 30,000 or more than 120,000 public chains, plus five repertoires with anomalous nucleotide sharing, were excluded from co-occurrence clustering. This immuneACCESS table, as held by TCRdb, lists in-frame sequences with V and J called but not all clones. Of the missing ones, under half trace to an unresolved V gene in checked studies; the others have no known cause. From that table come the V and J calls and clone size; the DNA was used to work out D and trimming. Here the sample has over 150,000 clones; around 79% occur a single time. Of the sample, 2.8% falls within the top ten clones.

The cohort comprised some 680 healthy bone marrow donors. At the time of sampling, all cohort members were nominally healthy, though unrecorded immune exposures were likely present. The donor tested CMV seronegative and was one of the 352 seronegative cohort members. Each donor provided a peripheral blood sample, and peripheral blood mononuclear cells were used for TCR beta sequencing. The Qiagen DNeasy Blood Extraction Kit was used to extract genomic DNA from the blood cell samples. The sample consisted of PBMCs. This clonotype was obtained from a man aged 18 to 30 in good health and CMV-seronegative. The chain links TRBV4-3 with TRBJ2-6; a tentative D match to TRBD2 spans 6 bases. CDR3 sequence: CASSSNRRGTSGANGLTF. The nucleotide sequence is TGCGCCAGCAGCTCAAATCGGCGCGGGACCTCTGGGGCCAACGGCCTGACTTTC.